The 16 T cell receptor beta chains below all came from one sample that was sequenced in a study of regulatory and conventional T cells in RAG deficiency. Sequencing used immunoSEQ multiplex PCR; TCRdb keeps in-frame clones, though not all of them. This sample has roughly 20,000 clones, with roughly 87% found just once. Regulatory T cells were sorted from blood as CD4+ CD25-high CD127-low cells. The same data also contributed to another study, on regulatory T cells. That source notes: Amplification used 52 TRBV primers and 13 TRBJ primers.

The sample comprised Tregs sorted from blood. These receptors were taken from a human donor in good health.

The chain recombines TRBV28 with TRBJ2-1; 14 nucleotides align to TRBD2. The CDR3 sequence is 19 residues long. CDR1 and CDR2 (germline): MDHEN, SYDVKM. The V segment lost 5 bases and the J segment 7 bases; nucleotides outside the gene matches: 16. The CDR3 DNA reads as TGTGCCAGCAGTCCCACCCAGGGACTAGCGGGAGACGGGCGGAATGAGCAGTTCTTC. Its translation: CASSPTQGLAGDGRNEQFF.

The chain carries TRBV19 and TRBJ2-3; TRBD2 matches at 7 bases. The length of the CDR3 is 15 residues. Trimming at V came to 5 bases and at J to 5 bases, leaving 10 bases not matched to a gene. The germline CDR1 and CDR2 sequences are LNHDA and SQIVND (reference sequence). CDR3 sequence reads: CASSFASGNRDTQYF. CDR3 sequence (DNA): TGTGCCAGTAGTTTCGCTAGCGGCAACAGAGATACGCAGTATTTT.

The genes are TRBV7-6 and TRBJ1-2, with D tentatively TRBD1 (6 bases). Per the germline V gene, CDR1 is SGHVS and CDR2 is FNYEAQ. The CDR3 has 16 residues. V was shortened by 4 bases and J by 2 bases, with 17 bases between the two germline ends. CDR3 amino acids: CASSSRGAGGNYGYTF. CDR3 sequence (DNA): TGTGCCAGCAGCTCCAGGGGCGCTGGAGGGAACTATGGCTACACCTTC.

The chain joins TRBV5-4 to TRBJ2-5; 11 nucleotides line up with TRBD2. CDR3 length: 18 residues. The V segment lost 1 base and the J segment 0 bases; nucleotides outside the gene matches: 8. Germline loops: CDR1 SGHNT, CDR2 YYREEE (reference sequence). CDR3 in DNA: TGTGCCAGCAGCTTGTCTTTAGCGGGAGGGGGGTACCAAGAGACCCAGTACTTC. Translating it yields CASSLSLAGGGYQETQYF.

This chain connects TRBV27 to TRBJ1-1; weak D call: TRBD1 (5 bases). V was shortened by 3 bases and J by 4 bases, with 12 bases between the two germline ends. Germline V gene lookup returns CDR1 MNHEY and CDR2 SMNVEV (reference sequence). The CDR3 contains 14 residues. CDR3 region: CASSFPGHGTEAFF. The CDR3 DNA sequence: TGTGCCAGCAGTTTCCCAGGACATGGCACTGAAGCTTTCTTT.

The chain is built from TRBV2 and TRBJ1-1; the match to TRBD1 covers 7 bases. J gave up 1 base and V 4 bases, and 6 bases lay outside the gene matches. The CDR3 runs 15 residues. Germline CDR1 is SNHLY and CDR2 is FYNNEI. The CDR3 region has the DNA TGTGCCAGCAGTGGTACTTGGGACAGGAACACTGAAGCTTTCTTT. Translating it yields CASSGTWDRNTEAFF.

The chain employs TRBV2 and TRBJ1-4; D call uncertain. V shed 6 bases and J shed 0 bases, with 8 bases lying between them. The CDR3 has 14 amino acids. From germline, CDR1 is SNHLY and CDR2 FYNNEI. DNA of the CDR3: TGTGCCAGCAGCCTAGGAACAACTAATGAAAAACTGTTTTTT. Encoded protein: CASSLGTTNEKLFF.

This clone occurred a few times. J is TRBJ2-2 and V is TRBV28; D is undetermined. The germline gives CDR1 MDHEN, CDR2 SYDVKM. The CDR3 runs 13 residues. V shed 4 bases and J shed 3 bases, with 6 bases lying between them. The CDR3 reads CASSSQDTGELFF. The CDR3, as DNA: TGTGCCAGCAGTTCCCAGGACACCGGGGAGCTGTTTTTT.

As for this clone: This sample also contains other DNA sequences that code for the same CDR3. The V gene is TRBV6-6, the J gene TRBJ1-1, with D hard to call. V lost 7 bases and J 3 bases, leaving 9 bases between the germline ends. Per germline, CDR1 MNHNY and CDR2 SVGAGI (reference sequence). The CDR3 has 12 amino acids. DNA for the CDR3: TGTGCCAGCACCTTCTGGGACACTGAAGCTTTCTTT. Amino acids: CASTFWDTEAFF.

This clone was seen only once. The chain is built from TRBV27 and TRBJ2-1; D perhaps matches TRBD2 (5 bases). Germline V gives CDR1 MNHEY, CDR2 SMNVEV (reference sequence). Trimming took off 3 bases at V and 0 bases at J, with 15 bases between the two ends. The CDR3 totals 17 residues. The CDR3 reads CASSFTTAVSSYNEQFF. In nucleotides, the CDR3 is TGTGCCAGCAGTTTCACCACAGCGGTAAGCTCCTACAATGAGCAGTTCTTC.

This clone was detected a few times. V and J are TRBV6-4 and TRBJ2-1, with TRBD2 matching over 8 bases. The V segment lost 5 bases and the J segment 12 bases; nucleotides outside the gene matches: 12. The CDR3 extends over 14 amino acids. Germline V gene lookup returns CDR1 MRHNA and CDR2 SNTAGT. CDR3 in DNA: TGTGCCAGCAGTCCTCTACCGGGGGGGCCAGGGCAGTTCTTC. It yields the protein CASSPLPGGPGQFF.

The gene calls are TRBV10-2 and TRBJ2-5, with TRBD1 matching 7 bases. CDR1 is WSHSY, CDR2 SAAADI, per germline. The CDR3 has 14 residues. V shed 7 bases, J shed 5 bases, and the junction held 10 bases outside the gene matches. The CDR3 protein is CASKPPRGKETQYF. The CDR3 DNA follows: TGCGCCAGCAAACCTCCCAGGGGGAAGGAGACCCAGTACTTC.

The V and J genes are TRBV27 and TRBJ2-7; 9 bases are a match to TRBD2. Germline V gene lookup returns CDR1 MNHEY and CDR2 SMNVEV (reference sequence). This CDR3 spans 17 amino acids. The ends lost 5 bases at V and 4 bases at J; junction bases unmatched: 15. The DNA of the CDR3 is TGTGCCAGCAGTCCCTCGGGAGCGGGAGGACCTCTTTACGAGCAGTACTTC. It is translated as CASSPSGAGGPLYEQYF.

The rearrangement links TRBV7-2 to TRBJ2-5, with TRBD1 matching over 8 bases. This CDR3 has 17 residues. V shed 4 bases and J 5 bases; nucleotides not matched to a gene: 15. Germline-derived CDR1 and CDR2 are SGHTA and FQGNSA. The CDR3 here is CASSWTTGQASSETQYF. CDR3 DNA: TGTGCCAGCAGCTGGACTACGGGACAGGCCAGTTCGGAGACCCAGTACTTC.

The CDR3 nucleotides are TGTGCCACCCAAGGACAGCTGAACACTGAAGCTTTCTTT. Amino acids: CATQGQLNTEAFF. The V call is TRBV19, the J call TRBJ1-1; a possible D gene is TRBD1 (6 bases). CDR1 and CDR2 from the germline V gene are LNHDA and SQIVND (reference sequence). CDR3 length: 13 residues. V gave up 10 bases and J gave up 0 bases, with 12 bases separating them.

This chain joins TRBV5-1 and TRBJ1-1; TRBD1 might be the D (5 bases). The ends were cut back, 1 base at V and 4 bases at J, with 11 bases in the middle. Germline V gene lookup returns CDR1 SGHRS and CDR2 YFSETQ. This CDR3 is built from 14 residues. The CDR3 loop is CASSLSGLGTEAFF. The DNA of the CDR3 is TGCGCCAGCAGCTTGTCAGGGTTGGGCACTGAAGCTTTCTTT.